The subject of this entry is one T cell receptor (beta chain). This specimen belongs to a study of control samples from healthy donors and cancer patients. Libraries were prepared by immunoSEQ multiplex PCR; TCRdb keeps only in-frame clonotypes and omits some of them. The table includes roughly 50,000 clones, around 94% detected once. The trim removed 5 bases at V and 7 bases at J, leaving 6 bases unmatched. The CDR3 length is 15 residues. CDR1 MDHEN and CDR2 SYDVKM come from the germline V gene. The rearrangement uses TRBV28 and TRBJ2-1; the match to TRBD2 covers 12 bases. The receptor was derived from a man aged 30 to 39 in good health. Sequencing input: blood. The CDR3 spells CASSRLAGVWNEQFF. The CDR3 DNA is TGTGCCAGCAGTAGACTAGCGGGAGTTTGGAATGAGCAGTTCTTC.